The rows below give T cell receptor beta chains drawn from one sample of a study of cytomegalovirus exposure and HLA in healthy donors. Assay: immunoSEQ multiplex PCR; the TCRdb copy retains only in-frame clones and omits some. The sample consists of about 130,000 clones, roughly 84% of them appearing once. Source material: PBMCs. The receptors come from a woman between 18 and 29 years old in good health and CMV-seropositive. CDR3s include the opening cysteine and the closing phenylalanine or tryptophan. A D gene is named only where the DNA matches it firmly. Clone size is not always given. Where it is, it says once, few, many or a class for expanded clones.

V gene	D gene	clone size	J gene	CDR3 DNA	CDR3 protein
TRBV7-2	TRBD2	NA	TRBJ2-5	TGTGCCAGCAGCTACTGGCGGGGGGGCTTCGGGGAGACCCAGTACTTC	CASSYWRGGFGETQYF
TRBV10-3	TRBD2	NA	TRBJ2-1	TGTGCCACCCTAGCGGGCAATGAGCAGTTCTTC	CATLAGNEQFF
TRBV25-1	NA	NA	TRBJ2-7	TGTGCCAGCAGTGCCAATCGGGGGGCAACGAAATACGAGCAGTACTTC	CASSANRGATKYEQYF
TRBV9	NA	NA	TRBJ2-7	TGTGCCAGCAGCGTAGGTGCGTTCCACGAGCAGTACTTC	CASSVGAFHEQYF
TRBV5-6	TRBD2	NA	TRBJ2-3	TGTGCCAGCAGCGATGCGGGGGGCCCCGGAGATACGCAGTATTTT	CASSDAGGPGDTQYF
TRBV5-5	TRBD1	once	TRBJ2-1	TGTGCCAGCAGCTCACAGACAGGGGCGCTTTACAATGAGCAGTTCTTC	CASSSQTGALYNEQFF
TRBV30	TRBD2	few	TRBJ2-1	TGTGCCTGGACTAGCGGGGGGCCATACAATGAGCAGTTCTTC	CAWTSGGPYNEQFF
TRBV21-1	NA	NA	TRBJ1-5	TGTGCCAGCAGCAAAGAGGGGAGGAACTGGGCAAACCATCAGCCCCAGCATTTT	CASSKEGRNWANHQPQHF
TRBV20-1	NA	few	TRBJ1-5	TGCAGTGGCCCGACAGATCAGCCCCAGCATTTT	CSGPTDQPQHF
TRBV4-1	NA	NA	TRBJ2-2	TGCGCCAGCAGCCAACCTGAGGGGACATTTAACACCGGGGAGCTGTTTTTT	CASSQPEGTFNTGELFF
TRBV9	NA	NA	TRBJ2-2	TGTGCCAGCAGCGTAGCCCCGGTCGCGAACACCGGGGAGCTGTTTTTT	CASSVAPVANTGELFF
TRBV7-9	NA	NA	TRBJ1-4	TGTGCCAGCAGCGGGATGGAGGGAAAACTGTTTTTT	CASSGMEGKLFF
TRBV5-1	NA	NA	TRBJ2-3	TGCGCCAGCAGCTTTAGCCCGACAGATACGCAGTATTTT	CASSFSPTDTQYF
TRBV7-9	TRBD2	NA	TRBJ2-1	TGTTCCAGCAGCCCTCGACTAGCGGGGGCCCTCTCCTCCTACAATGAGCAGTTCTTC	CSSSPRLAGALSSYNEQFF
TRBV6-6	TRBD1	NA	TRBJ1-5	TGTGCCAGCAGTGATACAGGGGGGGGTCAGCCCCAGCATTTT	CASSDTGGGQPQHF
TRBV4-1	NA	NA	TRBJ2-2	TGCGCCGGCAGCCTAGAGGGGGGAGTCTACTCGAACACCGGGGAGCTGTTTTTT	CAGSLEGGVYSNTGELFF
TRBV25-1	TRBD2	once	TRBJ2-5	TGTGCCAGCAGTGAATTTCTAGCGGGGGAAGAGACCCAGTACTTC	CASSEFLAGEETQYF
TRBV4-1	NA	NA	TRBJ1-2	TGCGCCAGCAGCCAACCTTTCAGGGAGGGGGCTAACTATGGCTACACCTTC	CASSQPFREGANYGYTF
TRBV7-9	TRBD2	NA	TRBJ2-7	TGTTCCAGCGAAATAGCGGGGAACGAGCAGTACTTC	CSSEIAGNEQYF
TRBV5-1	NA	NA	TRBJ1-6	TGCGCCAGCAGCTTGGATGACAGTCGCCTCCCCCTCCACTTT	CASSLDDSRLPLHF
TRBV5-1	TRBD2	NA	TRBJ2-5	TGCGCCAGCAGCCAACTAGCGGGGGGCCAAGAGACCCAGTACTTC	CASSQLAGGQETQYF
TRBV6-6	NA	NA	TRBJ1-2	TGTGCCAGCACCGTCTCTAACTATGGCTACACCTTC	CASTVSNYGYTF
TRBV10-3	TRBD2	few	TRBJ2-3	TGTGCCATCACGGGGGGGGCCACAGATACGCAGTATTTT	CAITGGATDTQYF
TRBV4-1	TRBD1	NA	TRBJ1-5	TGCGCCAGCAGCCAAATTACAGGGGGTCAGCCCCAGCATTTT	CASSQITGGQPQHF
TRBV5-6	NA	NA	TRBJ2-2	TGTGCCAGCAGCGATGGGCCTGACACCGGGGAGCTGTTTTTT	CASSDGPDTGELFF
TRBV10-1	NA	NA	TRBJ2-3	TGCGCCAGCAGTGAGTCGGCCCACAACACAGATACGCAGTATTTT	CASSESAHNTDTQYF
TRBV6-4	NA	once	TRBJ2-3	TGTGCCAGCTCCCCCGCGCGGGCCCACACAGATACGCAGTATTTT	CASSPARAHTDTQYF
TRBV10-3	TRBD1	NA	TRBJ1-2	TGTGCCATCAGTATTACAGGGGGCAACTATGGCTACACCTTC	CAISITGGNYGYTF
TRBV7-9	NA	NA	TRBJ1-2	TGTTCCAGCAGCTTAGAGAGGGTCCGTAGCTACACCTTC	CSSSLERVRSYTF
TRBV5-1	TRBD1	NA	TRBJ2-5	TGCGCCAGCAGCTTCGGACAGGGTCCTTTGGAGACCCAGTACTTC	CASSFGQGPLETQYF
TRBV14	TRBD1	NA	TRBJ1-4	TGTGCCAGCAGCTTTGACAGGGTGGATGAAAAACTGTTTTTT	CASSFDRVDEKLFF
TRBV6-1	TRBD1	NA	TRBJ2-2	TGTGCCAGCGGACGACAGGGTTTTGGTACCGGGGAGCTGTTTTTT	CASGRQGFGTGELFF
TRBV6-1	TRBD2	NA	TRBJ2-4	TGTGCCAGCAGTGGGGGGGGAGAAAACATTCAGTACTTC	CASSGGGENIQYF
TRBV7-3	TRBD1	NA	TRBJ1-6	TGTGCCAGCAGCTCGGGACAGGGTAGTTCACCCCTCCACTTT	CASSSGQGSSPLHF
TRBV10-3	NA	few	TRBJ2-7	TGTGCCACTTGGGGAGGGACAGGCTCCTACGAGCAGTACTTC	CATWGGTGSYEQYF
TRBV27	NA	once	TRBJ1-1	TGTGCCAGCAGTGGTCGGGGTGGAAACACTGAAGCTTTCTTT	CASSGRGGNTEAFF
TRBV11-3	TRBD2	few	TRBJ2-1	TGTGCCAGCAGCAAAAATAGCGGGGGGGCCGATGAGCAGTTCTTC	CASSKNSGGADEQFF
TRBV2	NA	NA	TRBJ2-5	TGTGCCAGCCTGGCCATTCAAGAGACCCAGTACTTC	CASLAIQETQYF
TRBV6-5	NA	NA	TRBJ2-1	TGTGCCAGCAACTATCCCGGGAATGAGCAGTTCTTC	CASNYPGNEQFF
TRBV18	NA	NA	TRBJ2-7	TGTGCCAGCTCACCGTCGACTGTGAACGAGCAGTACTTC	CASSPSTVNEQYF
TRBV5-8	TRBD1	NA	TRBJ2-5	TGTGCCAGCAGCTCTGGACAGGGGTGGGAGACCCAGTACTTC	CASSSGQGWETQYF
TRBV27	NA	NA	TRBJ2-1	TGTGCCAGCAGGGGCACCATCTACAATGAGCAGTTCTTC	CASRGTIYNEQFF
TRBV27	NA	NA	TRBJ1-1	TGTGCCAGCAGTTCCCAATGGGCGGAAGCTTTCTTT	CASSSQWAEAFF
TRBV7-9	TRBD2	NA	TRBJ2-3	TGTTCCAGCAGCCTCGCGGGGGGGGGCACAGATACGCAGTATTTT	CSSSLAGGGTDTQYF
TRBV4-1	TRBD1	NA	TRBJ2-5	TGCGCCAGCAGGGGGACAGGTTTCCAAGAGACCCAGTACTTC	CASRGTGFQETQYF